The 30 T cell receptor beta chains reported below all come from one sample, sequenced in a study of fetal regulatory T cell absence and autoimmunity. Sequencing was performed with immunoSEQ multiplex PCR; in TCRdb, only in-frame clones are kept and a portion is missing. The profile shows about 95,000 clones, less than 80% of them singletons. The sequencing sample was made of pancreas tissue. These receptors all stem from a male donor with IPEX syndrome.

The chain carries TRBV7-8 and TRBJ2-1, with TRBD2 matching over 13 bases. The V gene end was trimmed by 3 bases and the J gene end by 7 bases; junction bases not matched to a gene: 12. This CDR3 region has 18 residues. CDR1 and CDR2 from the germline V gene are SGHVS and FQNEAQ. CDR3 residues: CASSFRPPTSGGANEQFF. The CDR3 DNA is TGTGCCAGCAGCTTTAGGCCACCAACTAGCGGGGGGGCTAATGAGCAGTTCTTC.

This clone was detected a few times. This chain uses TRBV9 with TRBJ1-2; 9 nucleotides align to TRBD1. The CDR3 runs to 14 residues. Trimming at V came to 3 bases and at J to 3 bases, leaving 3 bases not matched to a gene. Germline V lookup: CDR1 SGDLS, CDR2 YYNGEE. CDR3 coding DNA: TGTGCCAGCAGCGCCCGGGACAGGGACTATGGCTACACCTTC. Protein product: CASSARDRDYGYTF.

The rearrangement uses TRBV6-1 and TRBJ1-4; possible D gene TRBD1, 5 bases. V shed 3 bases and J shed 3 bases, with 14 bases lying between them. This CDR3 has 16 residues. Germline-derived CDR1 and CDR2 are MNHNS and SASEGT. The chain's CDR3 is CASSDVWGASNEKLFF. The CDR3 DNA follows: TGTGCCAGCAGTGATGTGTGGGGCGCATCTAATGAAAAACTGTTTTTT.

The genes are TRBV2 and TRBJ2-7; D assignment may be TRBD1 or TRBD2 (6 bases each). The CDR3 is 13 residues long. Trimming took off 2 bases at V and 7 bases at J, with 12 bases between the two ends. Germline V gene data show CDR1 as SNHLY and CDR2 as FYNNEI. CDR3 sequence: CASSENGGREQYF. The CDR3 nucleotides are TGTGCCAGCAGTGAAAATGGGGGGCGGGAGCAGTACTTC.

This chain connects TRBV10-2 to TRBJ2-3; 13 bases match TRBD2. J was trimmed by 2 bases and V by 6 bases; bases with no gene match: 2. CDR1 is WSHSY, CDR2 SAAADI, per germline. This CDR3 has 15 amino acids. CDR3 nucleotides: TGCGCCAGCAGACTAGCGGGGGGGTTCACAGATACGCAGTATTTT. It translates to CASRLAGGFTDTQYF.

The chain couples TRBV4-3 to TRBJ1-2, with TRBD1 identical over 8 bases. The CDR3 length is 16 residues. J lost 6 bases, V lost 2 bases, and 11 bases had no gene match. CDR1 and CDR2 from the germline V gene are LGHNA and YSLEER. CDR3 loop: CASSQRLGTGGHGYTF. CDR3 nucleotide sequence: TGCGCCAGCAGCCAACGCCTTGGGACAGGCGGCCATGGCTACACCTTC.

The V call is TRBV11-2, the J call TRBJ2-7; 7 positions match TRBD2. Germline trimming cut 0 bases from V and 3 bases from J; bases unmatched to any gene: 14. Germline assignment: CDR1 SGHAT and CDR2 FQNNGV. This CDR3 contains 18 residues. CDR3 coding DNA: TGTGCCAGCAGCTTAGAGAGGTACGGGACTACCGCCTACTACGAGCAGTACTTC. Its translation: CASSLERYGTTAYYEQYF.

The chain combines TRBV30 with TRBJ1-4; 7 bases are a match to TRBD1. CDR3 length: 14 amino acids. CDR1 is GTSNPN and CDR2 is SVGIG in the germline V gene (reference sequence). V lost 2 bases, J lost 9 bases, and 9 bases stayed unmatched. CDR3 in amino acids: CAWSRLGGTKKLFF. The CDR3 DNA follows: TGTGCCTGGAGTAGGTTAGGGGGCACGAAAAAACTGTTTTTT.

This clone appeared a few times. The V gene is TRBV4-1, the J gene TRBJ1-1; a weak D match, TRBD1 (6 bases). The germline V gene encodes CDR1 MGHRA and CDR2 YSYEKL. Trimming took off 5 bases at V and 5 bases at J, with 18 bases between the two ends. CDR3 length: 15 amino acids. The CDR3 loop is CASSGPGHRRTEAFF. The CDR3 DNA reads TGCGCCAGCAGCGGACCGGGACACCGGAGGACTGAAGCTTTCTTT.

The chain carries TRBV7-8 and TRBJ2-2; D remains ambiguous. Germline V gene data show CDR1 as SGHVS and CDR2 as FQNEAQ. V lost 3 bases to trimming and J lost 6 bases, with 23 bases between them. The CDR3 loop spans 18 amino acids. The CDR3, as DNA: TGTGCCAGCAGCTTCTGGACCGCACTCAGCGCAGACGCCGGGGAGCTGTTTTTT. Amino acid sequence: CASSFWTALSADAGELFF.

This clone came up once. The CDR3 is CASSLGPGGRDTQYF. CDR3 sequence (DNA): TGTGCCAGCAGCTTGGGCCCCGGGGGCAGAGATACGCAGTATTTT. The rearrangement links TRBV5-4 to TRBJ2-3; either TRBD1 or TRBD2 may fit D (6 bases each). CDR1 and CDR2 (germline): SGHNT, YYREEE (reference sequence). The CDR3 has 15 residues. V gave up 0 bases and J gave up 5 bases, with 13 bases separating them.

The rearrangement uses TRBV6-1 and TRBJ1-3; 7 nucleotides match TRBD1. The germline CDR1 and CDR2 sequences are MNHNS and SASEGT. V lost 6 bases and J lost 0; bases outside the gene matches: 2. The CDR3 runs to 14 residues. CDR3 residues: CASRGQSSGNTIYF. The CDR3 DNA is TGTGCCAGCAGGGGACAGTCCTCTGGAAACACCATATATTTT.

CDR3 protein: CASSVRNTDTQYF. CDR3 DNA sequence: TGTGCCAGCAGCGTCAGGAACACAGATACGCAGTATTTT. The chain employs TRBV5-4 and TRBJ2-3, with D uncertain. CDR1 is SGHNT and CDR2 is YYREEE in the germline V gene (reference sequence). The CDR3 has 13 residues. The V gene lost 4 bases and the J gene lost 2 bases, with 8 bases spanning the gap.

The chain carries TRBV11-2 and TRBJ2-5, with a tentative D call TRBD2 (5 bases). V was cut by 0 bases and J by 1 base, with 9 bases left in between. Germline assignment: CDR1 SGHAT and CDR2 FQNNGV. The CDR3 covers 15 residues. CDR3 sequence (DNA): TGTGCCAGCAGCTTAGATCCGACTATCCAAGAGACCCAGTACTTC. It is translated as CASSLDPTIQETQYF.

The chain combines TRBV7-2 with TRBJ1-2, with D uncertain. The CDR3 has 11 residues. V lost 3 bases, J lost 2 bases, and 1 base lay in between. Germline CDR1 is SGHTA and CDR2 is FQGNSA. DNA for the CDR3: TGTGCCAGCAGCTTCAACTATGGCTACACCTTC. Amino acid sequence: CASSFNYGYTF.

V and J are TRBV6-6 and TRBJ1-4; D unclear. This CDR3 is 15 amino acids long. CDR1 is MNHNY, CDR2 SVGAGI, per germline (reference sequence). V lost 2 bases and J lost 2, with 9 bases in between. In DNA form, the CDR3 reads TGTGCCAGCAGTTACCGCGCGCGGACTAATGAAAAACTGTTTTTT. Translated: CASSYRARTNEKLFF.

The rearrangement uses TRBV11-1 and TRBJ2-5, with 10 bases that match TRBD1. CDR3 size: 14 residues. The V and J ends lost 3 bases and 4 bases, in that order; junction bases with no gene match: 2. Germline V lookup: CDR1 SGHAT, CDR2 FQDESV (reference sequence). The CDR3, as DNA: TGTGCCAGCAGCTTCTGGGACAGGGGAGAGACCCAGTACTTC. The encoded protein is CASSFWDRGETQYF.

The chain employs TRBV5-4 and TRBJ2-7; 16 bases map to TRBD2. The CDR3 covers 18 residues. The V gene end was trimmed by 4 bases and the J gene end by 2 bases; junction bases not matched to a gene: 9. Germline V lookup: CDR1 SGHNT, CDR2 YYREEE (reference sequence). The CDR3 loop is CASSLGFGTSGGAYEQYF. In DNA form, the CDR3 reads TGTGCCAGCAGCCTCGGATTCGGGACTAGCGGGGGGGCCTACGAGCAGTACTTC.

This clone came up once. In DNA, the CDR3 is TGCGCCAGCAGTGAGTACGCGACAGGGGCGCCAGATACGCAGTATTTT. Its protein product is CASSEYATGAPDTQYF. The rearrangement links TRBV10-2 to TRBJ2-3, with 8 bases fitting TRBD1. The germline gives CDR1 WSHSY, CDR2 SAAADI. The CDR3 runs to 16 residues. The ends lost 1 base at V and 4 bases at J; junction bases unmatched: 7.

This chain links TRBV11-2 with TRBJ1-2, with TRBD1 matching 7 bases. The germline V gene has CDR1 SGHAT and CDR2 FQNNGV. The CDR3 contains 12 residues. V lost 1 base to trimming and J lost 7 bases; unmatched junction nucleotides: 0. CDR3 amino acids: CASSLGQGGYTF. CDR3 sequence (DNA): TGTGCCAGCAGCTTAGGACAGGGTGGCTACACCTTC.

The chain joins TRBV2 to TRBJ1-1, with no clear D. Trimming shortened V by 3 bases and J by 2 bases, and 10 bases separated the two germline ends. Per the germline V gene, CDR1 is SNHLY and CDR2 is FYNNEI. CDR3 length: 14 residues. The CDR3 DNA follows: TGTGCCAGCAGTGAGTGGAGGCCTAACACTGAAGCTTTCTTT. Its translation: CASSEWRPNTEAFF. The complete variable domain, with remaining parts taken from reference TRBV2 and TRBJ1-1, reads EPEVTQTPSHQVTQMGQEVILRCVPISNHLYFYWYRQILGQKVEFLVSFYNNEISEKSEIFDDQFSVERPDGSNFTLKIRSTKLEDSAMYFCASSEWRPNTEAFFGQGTRLTVV.

The genes are TRBV4-1 and TRBJ2-7; 7 nucleotides agree with TRBD1. The CDR3 is 14 residues long. The trim removed 1 base at V and 5 bases at J, leaving 5 bases unmatched. CDR1 MGHRA and CDR2 YSYEKL come from the germline V gene. CDR3 bases: TGCGCCAGCAGCCAAGGGCCAGGGGGAAACGAGCAGTACTTC. It yields the protein CASSQGPGGNEQYF.

V usage is TRBV7-2 and J usage is TRBJ2-3; D may be TRBD2 (6 bases). V was cut by 2 bases and J by 5 bases, with 11 bases left in between. Germline V CDR1 and CDR2: SGHTA, FQGNSA. The CDR3 totals 14 residues. The CDR3 region is CASSLRRDLDTQYF. The DNA for the CDR3 is TGTGCCAGCAGCTTAAGGCGGGATCTAGATACGCAGTATTTT.

This chain connects TRBV6-5 to TRBJ1-2; 7 positions agree with TRBD1. Germline V gene sequence: CDR1 MNHEY, CDR2 SVGAGI. V gave up 5 bases and J gave up 4 bases; unmatched junction bases: 4. The CDR3 runs to 13 residues. The CDR3 loop reads CASSPGGGYGYTF. CDR3 nucleotides: TGTGCCAGCAGTCCAGGGGGAGGCTATGGCTACACCTTC.

V and J are TRBV19 and TRBJ2-1, with TRBD2 matching 15 bases. The ends lost 7 bases at V and 7 bases at J; junction bases unmatched: 5. The CDR3 covers 15 residues. CDR1 is LNHDA, CDR2 SQIVND, per germline (reference sequence). DNA for the CDR3: TGTGCCAGTACTCGGACTAGCGGGGGGGCAAATGAGCAGTTCTTC. Its translation: CASTRTSGGANEQFF.

V is TRBV9 and J is TRBJ2-1; 13 bases align to TRBD2. Per germline, CDR1 SGDLS and CDR2 YYNGEE. The CDR3 runs 15 residues. Losses at the gene ends were 4 bases for V and 6 bases for J; bases not matched to a gene: 4. DNA for the CDR3: TGTGCCAGCAGCATCGGACTAGCGGGAGTCAATGAGCAGTTCTTC. This gives the protein CASSIGLAGVNEQFF.

The V and J genes are TRBV5-4 and TRBJ2-7; TRBD1 aligns across 8 bases. Germline values: CDR1 SGHNT, CDR2 YYREEE (reference sequence). The CDR3 runs to 14 residues. V lost 4 bases to trimming and J lost 1 base; unmatched junction nucleotides: 4. The CDR3 loop reads CASSATGDSYEQYF. DNA for the CDR3: TGTGCCAGCAGCGCGACAGGGGATTCCTACGAGCAGTACTTC.

The J gene is TRBJ1-5, the V gene TRBV6-6; 7 nucleotides line up with TRBD1. J was trimmed by 4 bases and V by 2 bases; bases with no gene match: 5. This CDR3 has 15 residues. Looked up from germline, CDR1 is MNHNY and CDR2 is SVGAGI (reference sequence). Here the CDR3 reads CASSYPGTANQPQHF. CDR3 nucleotides: TGTGCCAGCAGTTACCCCGGGACAGCTAATCAGCCCCAGCATTTT.

This clone was seen more than once but under ten times. This sequence joins TRBV6-4 and TRBJ1-6, with a possible D match to TRBD1 (5 bases). V was cut by 6 bases and J by 7 bases, with 16 bases left in between. The germline gives CDR1 MRHNA, CDR2 SNTAGT. The CDR3 runs to 15 residues. DNA for the CDR3: TGTGCCAGCAGCCCTTCGGGGGGAGTGAATTCACCCCTCCACTTT. It specifies CASSPSGGVNSPLHF.

This sequence joins TRBV5-4 and TRBJ1-2; no definite D call. CDR1 SGHNT and CDR2 YYREEE come from the germline V gene (reference sequence). CDR3 size: 14 residues. V gave up 4 bases and J gave up 4 bases, with 14 bases separating them. The CDR3 sequence: CASSLEWEGYGYTF. DNA for the CDR3: TGTGCCAGCAGCCTGGAGTGGGAGGGCTATGGCTACACCTTC.